This section outlines one TCR beta chain sequence together with its context. Its recognized antigen is unknown. Qualities for individual bases were not recorded, and no much larger clone is one base off. This sample is part of a study of control samples from healthy donors and cancer patients (dated by TCRdb to between 2020 and 2021). CDR1 and CDR2 are drawn from the germline V gene (reference sequence): SEHNR, FQNEAQ. Including the terminal cysteine and phenylalanine, the CDR3 comprises 16 residues. Of all the DNA, just the CDR3 is kept, 48 bases in frame from base 1. The junction shows trimming of 4 bases on V and 0 bases on J, and the gene matches do not reach 6 bases of it. Library preparation was by the immunoSEQ multiplex PCR assay. The immuneACCESS repertoire file appears here via TCRdb, limited to in-frame rearrangements. These files lack a portion of the clones; in checked studies, under half of the deficit traces to unresolved V genes, and the cause of the others is not known. In this sample the table shows 60,000 to 85,000 clones, over 80% of which occur a single time. The ten biggest clones cover 5.8% of the sample.

The rearrangement combines TRBV7-9 with TRBJ2-3; TRBD1 lines up with 8 middle nucleotides. Sequencing was carried out using blood. The TCR originated in a woman between 55 and 75 years old in good health. The CDR3 region: CASSSRTGTSTDTQYF. The nucleotide sequence reads as follows: TGTGCCAGCAGCTCACGGACAGGGACTAGCACAGATACGCAGTATTTT.